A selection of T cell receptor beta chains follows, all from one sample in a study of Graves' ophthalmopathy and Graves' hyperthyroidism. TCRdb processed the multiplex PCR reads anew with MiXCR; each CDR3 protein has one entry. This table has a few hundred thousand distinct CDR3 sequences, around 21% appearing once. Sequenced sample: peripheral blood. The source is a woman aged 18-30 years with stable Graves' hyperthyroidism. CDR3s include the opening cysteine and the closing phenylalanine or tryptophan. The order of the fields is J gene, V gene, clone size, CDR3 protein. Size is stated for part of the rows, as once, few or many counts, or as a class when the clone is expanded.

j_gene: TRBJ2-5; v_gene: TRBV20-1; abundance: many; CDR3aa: CSANDRGLRETQYF
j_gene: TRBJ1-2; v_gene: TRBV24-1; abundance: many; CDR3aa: CATSDDRGLGYTF
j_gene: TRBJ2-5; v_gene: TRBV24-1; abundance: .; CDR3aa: CATSDPGLVGSETQYF
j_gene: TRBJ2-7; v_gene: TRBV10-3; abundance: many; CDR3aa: CAMRSGRDMTYEQYF
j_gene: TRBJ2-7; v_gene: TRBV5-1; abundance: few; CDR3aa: CASSLLQYYEQYF
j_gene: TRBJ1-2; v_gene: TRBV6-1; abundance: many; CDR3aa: CASRSHSSYTF
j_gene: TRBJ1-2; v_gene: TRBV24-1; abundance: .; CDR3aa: CATSDSGSYRYTF
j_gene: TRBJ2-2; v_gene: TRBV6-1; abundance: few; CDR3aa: CASSPRRGTGELFF
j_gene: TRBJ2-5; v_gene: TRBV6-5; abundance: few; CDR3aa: CASSSRRNTGSGQETQYF
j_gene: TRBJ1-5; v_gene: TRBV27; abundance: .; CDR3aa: CASSLEHNQPQHF
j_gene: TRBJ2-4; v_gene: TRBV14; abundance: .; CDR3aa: CASSFGLAGEEGRRLAKNIKYF
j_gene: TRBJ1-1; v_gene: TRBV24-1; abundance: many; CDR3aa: CATSVGTFF
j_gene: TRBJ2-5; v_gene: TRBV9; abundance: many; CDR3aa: CASSVAPNQETQYF
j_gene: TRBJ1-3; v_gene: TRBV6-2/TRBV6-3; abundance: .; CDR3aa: CASSKTTGNTIYF
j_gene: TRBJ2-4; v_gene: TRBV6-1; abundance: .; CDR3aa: CASSENSRSLAKNIQYF
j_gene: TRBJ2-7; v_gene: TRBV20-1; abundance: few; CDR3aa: CSARGQGFISYEQYF
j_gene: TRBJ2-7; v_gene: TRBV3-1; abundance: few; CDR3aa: CASSQQGGYEQYF
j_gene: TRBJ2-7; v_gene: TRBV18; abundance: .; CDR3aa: CASSPGTGVLEQYF
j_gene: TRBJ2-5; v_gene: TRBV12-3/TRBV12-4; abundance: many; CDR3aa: CASSPNSLGLMKGETQYF
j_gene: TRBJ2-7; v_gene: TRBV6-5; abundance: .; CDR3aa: CASSDSTGSYEQYF
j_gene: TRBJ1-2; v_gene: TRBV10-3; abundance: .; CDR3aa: CASSPLSANYGYTF
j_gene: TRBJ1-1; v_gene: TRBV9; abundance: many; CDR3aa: CASSVGQGTNTEAFF